The entry that follows covers one TCR beta chain sequence. Original data processing: Amplifying reference gene primers gave estimates of nucleated cell counts. Assay used: immunoSEQ multiplex PCR; TCRdb lists only in-frame clones, some missing. The V and J calls and clone size were taken over from that table, and D and trimming were inferred from the DNA. The data contain hundreds of thousands of clones, roughly 84% of them singletons. CDR3 size: 13 residues. V was cut by 2 bases and J by 4 bases, with 8 bases left in between. Germline V gives CDR1 MNHEY, CDR2 SVGEGT. These data are taken from a study of blood T cell repertoires in COVID-19. Looking at the study overall: Material from acute and convalescent COVID-19 was sourced from the United States, Italy and Spain. From T cells, B-cell-depleted T cells, or PBMCs came the material, which was cDNA or gDNA.

This chain uses TRBV6-2 or TRBV6-3 with TRBJ2-5; D unresolved. This sequence was found in a human donor in a cohort sampled during active COVID-19. The sample taken for sequencing was peripheral blood. CDR3 protein: CASSYRSRETQYF. The CDR3 nucleotides are TGTGCCAGCAGTTACCGGTCACGAGAGACCCAGTACTTC.